These T cell receptor beta chains were read from a single sample in a study of CD8+ T cells in alopecia areata. Libraries were prepared by immunoSEQ multiplex PCR; TCRdb keeps only in-frame clonotypes and omits some of them. This repertoire shows roughly 150,000 clones, about 54% found once; its top ten account for about 4.5%. Sequences were obtained from CD4+ T cells sorted from blood. Source of these receptors: a human donor in good health. Both conserved end residues are part of each CDR3. A D gene is named only where the DNA matches it firmly. Clone size is stated in some rows and not others, as once, few, many or a class when expanded.

abundance: NA; j_gene: TRBJ2-7; d_gene: TRBD2; len: 16; v_gene: TRBV4-1; CDR3aa: CASSQVTGRANYEQYF; CDR3nt: TGCGCCAGCAGCCAAGTTACCGGGAGGGCAAACTACGAGCAGTACTTC
abundance: NA; j_gene: TRBJ2-3; d_gene: NA; len: 11; v_gene: TRBV30; CDR3aa: CAWRFRDTQYF; CDR3nt: TGTGCCTGGAGGTTCCGGGATACGCAGTATTTT
abundance: few; j_gene: TRBJ2-7; d_gene: NA; len: 15; v_gene: TRBV6-5; CDR3aa: CASSYSRDRYYEQYF; CDR3nt: TGTGCCAGCAGTTACTCGAGAGACAGGTACTACGAGCAGTACTTC
abundance: NA; j_gene: TRBJ1-3; d_gene: TRBD1; len: 14; v_gene: TRBV30; CDR3aa: CASRDRGAGNTIYF; CDR3nt: TGTGCCTCCCGGGACAGGGGGGCGGGAAACACCATATATTTT
abundance: few; j_gene: TRBJ2-5; d_gene: NA; len: 12; v_gene: TRBV7-2; CDR3aa: CASSLVQETQYF; CDR3nt: TGTGCCAGCAGCTTAGTGCAAGAGACCCAGTACTTC
abundance: NA; j_gene: TRBJ2-7; d_gene: NA; len: 14; v_gene: TRBV5-1; CDR3aa: CASSLGPVAYEQYF; CDR3nt: TGCGCCAGCAGCTTGGGCCCGGTTGCCTACGAGCAGTACTTC
abundance: NA; j_gene: TRBJ1-1; d_gene: NA; len: 14; v_gene: TRBV6-6; CDR3aa: CASSYSTRGTEAFF; CDR3nt: TGTGCCAGCAGTTACTCGACACGTGGCACTGAAGCTTTCTTT
abundance: NA; j_gene: TRBJ2-6; d_gene: NA; len: 15; v_gene: TRBV6-1; CDR3aa: CASSEDSSGANVLTF; CDR3nt: TGTGCCAGCAGTGAAGACAGCTCTGGGGCCAACGTCCTGACTTTC
abundance: few; j_gene: TRBJ2-4; d_gene: TRBD2; len: 15; v_gene: TRBV14; CDR3aa: CASSQGSGPENIQYF; CDR3nt: TGTGCCAGCAGCCAAGGTAGCGGGCCAGAAAACATTCAGTACTTC
abundance: NA; j_gene: TRBJ2-6; d_gene: NA; len: 16; v_gene: TRBV29-1; CDR3aa: CSVGGGPDSGANVLTF; CDR3nt: TGCAGCGTCGGAGGGGGACCAGACTCTGGGGCCAACGTCCTGACTTTC
abundance: few; j_gene: TRBJ1-3; d_gene: NA; len: 15; v_gene: TRBV6-6; CDR3aa: CASRNPGSSGNTIYF; CDR3nt: TGTGCCAGCAGGAACCCAGGGAGCTCTGGAAACACCATATATTTT
abundance: NA; j_gene: TRBJ2-1; d_gene: TRBD2; len: 15; v_gene: TRBV2; CDR3aa: CASMYRTSAKNEQFF; CDR3nt: TGTGCCAGCATGTACAGGACTAGCGCTAAGAATGAGCAGTTCTTC
abundance: NA; j_gene: TRBJ2-6; d_gene: NA; len: 16; v_gene: TRBV5-1; CDR3aa: CASSLPGGTGANVLTF; CDR3nt: TGCGCCAGCAGCTTGCCCGGAGGCACTGGGGCCAACGTCCTGACTTTC
abundance: NA; j_gene: TRBJ1-2; d_gene: NA; len: 14; v_gene: TRBV5-1; CDR3aa: CASSLEWAGDGYTF; CDR3nt: TGCGCCAGCAGCTTGGAATGGGCCGGCGATGGCTACACCTTC
abundance: few; j_gene: TRBJ2-7; d_gene: NA; len: 13; v_gene: TRBV7-9; CDR3aa: CASSVDGDYEQYF; CDR3nt: TGTGCCAGCAGCGTGGACGGAGACTACGAGCAGTACTTC
abundance: NA; j_gene: TRBJ2-3; d_gene: NA; len: 15; v_gene: TRBV2; CDR3aa: CASSEFSTKTDTQYF; CDR3nt: TGTGCCAGCAGCGAATTTTCAACAAAGACAGATACGCAGTATTTT
abundance: once; j_gene: TRBJ2-3; d_gene: NA; len: 15; v_gene: TRBV5-1; CDR3aa: CASSLGRGLIDTQYF; CDR3nt: TGCGCCAGCAGCTTGGGCAGGGGACTAATAGATACGCAGTATTTT
abundance: NA; j_gene: TRBJ2-3; d_gene: NA; len: 12; v_gene: TRBV29-1; CDR3aa: CSIDVRTDTQYF; CDR3nt: TGCAGCATAGACGTCCGCACAGATACGCAGTATTTT
abundance: NA; j_gene: TRBJ2-1; d_gene: NA; len: 10; v_gene: TRBV29-1; CDR3aa: CSVEGGEQFF; CDR3nt: TGCAGCGTGGAGGGAGGCGAGCAGTTCTTC
abundance: few; j_gene: TRBJ2-7; d_gene: NA; len: 11; v_gene: TRBV7-2; CDR3aa: CASSSSTEQYF; CDR3nt: TGTGCCAGCAGCTCCAGTACCGAGCAGTACTTC
abundance: once; j_gene: TRBJ2-1; d_gene: TRBD2; len: 15; v_gene: TRBV5-1; CDR3aa: CASRVGLAAHNEQFF; CDR3nt: TGCGCCAGCAGGGTCGGGCTAGCGGCCCACAATGAGCAGTTCTTC
abundance: few; j_gene: TRBJ2-7; d_gene: TRBD1; len: 18; v_gene: TRBV10-3; CDR3aa: CAISHPGQGAPPSYEQYF; CDR3nt: TGTGCCATCAGCCACCCGGGACAGGGCGCCCCGCCCTCCTACGAGCAGTACTTC
abundance: NA; j_gene: TRBJ2-7; d_gene: NA; len: 13; v_gene: TRBV4-2; CDR3aa: CASSWGSGDEQYF; CDR3nt: TGTGCCAGCAGCTGGGGTTCTGGGGACGAGCAGTACTTC
abundance: NA; j_gene: TRBJ1-4; d_gene: NA; len: 14; v_gene: TRBV30; CDR3aa: CAWSLTEEGEKLFF; CDR3nt: TGTGCCTGGAGCTTGACAGAGGAGGGGGAAAAACTGTTTTTT
abundance: NA; j_gene: TRBJ1-1; d_gene: NA; len: 12; v_gene: TRBV11-2; CDR3aa: CASSLVSTEAFF; CDR3nt: TGTGCCAGCAGCTTAGTTAGCACTGAAGCTTTCTTT
abundance: NA; j_gene: TRBJ2-3; d_gene: NA; len: 14; v_gene: TRBV30; CDR3aa: CAWRAQSGTDTQYF; CDR3nt: TGTGCCTGGAGGGCTCAGTCTGGCACAGATACGCAGTATTTT
abundance: medium-sized; j_gene: TRBJ2-1; d_gene: TRBD2; len: 14; v_gene: TRBV7-6; CDR3aa: CASSLSGRPNEQFF; CDR3nt: TGTGCCAGCAGCTTAAGCGGGAGGCCCAATGAGCAGTTCTTC
abundance: NA; j_gene: TRBJ2-7; d_gene: NA; len: 11; v_gene: TRBV2; CDR3aa: CASSELYEQYF; CDR3nt: TGTGCCAGCAGTGAACTCTACGAGCAGTACTTC
abundance: NA; j_gene: TRBJ1-5; d_gene: NA; len: 14; v_gene: TRBV28; CDR3aa: CASSLSVQQDRKHF; CDR3nt: TGTGCCAGCAGTTTATCAGTCCAACAAGATAGAAAACATTTT
abundance: NA; j_gene: TRBJ2-7; d_gene: NA; len: 17; v_gene: TRBV15; CDR3aa: CATSRAAWRGGTYEQYF; CDR3nt: TGTGCCACCAGCAGAGCTGCATGGCGGGGCGGAACCTACGAGCAGTACTTC
abundance: once; j_gene: TRBJ2-3; d_gene: TRBD2; len: 14; v_gene: TRBV29-1; CDR3aa: CSVVAGDWTDTQYF; CDR3nt: TGCAGCGTTGTAGCGGGAGATTGGACAGATACGCAGTATTTT
abundance: NA; j_gene: TRBJ1-1; d_gene: NA; len: 13; v_gene: TRBV9; CDR3aa: CASSEEERFEAFF; CDR3nt: TGTGCCAGCAGCGAAGAGGAAAGGTTTGAAGCTTTCTTT
abundance: NA; j_gene: TRBJ2-5; d_gene: NA; len: 12; v_gene: TRBV29-1; CDR3aa: CSVALGAETQYF; CDR3nt: TGCAGCGTTGCGCTAGGGGCTGAGACCCAGTACTTC
abundance: NA; j_gene: TRBJ2-5; d_gene: NA; len: 12; v_gene: TRBV7-9; CDR3aa: CASSLAQETQYF; CDR3nt: TGTGCCAGCAGCTTAGCGCAGGAGACCCAGTACTTC
abundance: NA; j_gene: TRBJ2-7; d_gene: NA; len: 14; v_gene: TRBV29-1; CDR3aa: CSVAVLGERYEQYF; CDR3nt: TGCAGCGTTGCCGTGCTAGGAGAACGCTACGAGCAGTACTTC
abundance: NA; j_gene: TRBJ1-6; d_gene: NA; len: 16; v_gene: TRBV7-9; CDR3aa: CASSSGAGFYNSPLHF; CDR3nt: TGTGCCAGCAGCTCTGGCGCAGGGTTTTATAATTCACCCCTCCACTTT
abundance: few; j_gene: TRBJ2-2; d_gene: NA; len: 14; v_gene: TRBV5-1; CDR3aa: CASSLVGNTGELFF; CDR3nt: TGCGCCAGCAGCTTGGTCGGGAACACCGGGGAGCTGTTTTTT
abundance: NA; j_gene: TRBJ2-5; d_gene: NA; len: 14; v_gene: TRBV5-1; CDR3aa: CASRPGQYQETQYF; CDR3nt: TGCGCCAGCCGGCCAGGGCAGTACCAAGAGACCCAGTACTTC
abundance: NA; j_gene: TRBJ1-2; d_gene: TRBD1; len: 13; v_gene: TRBV7-9; CDR3aa: CASSPRQGWGYTF; CDR3nt: TGTGCCAGCAGCCCTCGACAGGGTTGGGGCTACACCTTC
abundance: few; j_gene: TRBJ1-4; d_gene: NA; len: 16; v_gene: TRBV15; CDR3aa: CATSRDPRGRGEKLFF; CDR3nt: TGTGCCACCAGCAGAGATCCCAGGGGCCGGGGTGAAAAACTGTTTTTT
abundance: NA; j_gene: TRBJ2-3; d_gene: TRBD2; len: 14; v_gene: TRBV6-5; CDR3aa: CATSGAGGLDTQYF; CDR3nt: TGTGCCACCTCTGGTGCGGGAGGATTAGATACGCAGTATTTT
abundance: NA; j_gene: TRBJ1-2; d_gene: NA; len: 13; v_gene: TRBV30; CDR3aa: CAWSVQGLYGYTF; CDR3nt: TGTGCCTGGAGTGTACAGGGCCTCTATGGCTACACCTTC
abundance: NA; j_gene: TRBJ1-2; d_gene: NA; len: 15; v_gene: TRBV6-6; CDR3aa: CASSPTSGANYGYTF; CDR3nt: TGTGCCAGCAGCCCGACTTCAGGGGCGAACTATGGCTACACCTTC
abundance: once; j_gene: TRBJ2-3; d_gene: TRBD1; len: 14; v_gene: TRBV9; CDR3aa: CASSARQGVDTQYF; CDR3nt: TGTGCCAGCAGCGCCAGACAGGGGGTTGATACGCAGTATTTT
abundance: few; j_gene: TRBJ1-4; d_gene: NA; len: 14; v_gene: TRBV5-5; CDR3aa: CASSLTDMREKLFF; CDR3nt: TGTGCCAGCAGCTTGACGGACATGAGGGAAAAACTGTTTTTT
abundance: NA; j_gene: TRBJ2-5; d_gene: TRBD2; len: 15; v_gene: TRBV30; CDR3aa: CAYSQAGGFVETQYF; CDR3nt: TGTGCCTATTCTCAAGCGGGAGGGTTCGTCGAGACCCAGTACTTC
abundance: NA; j_gene: TRBJ2-2; d_gene: TRBD1; len: 15; v_gene: TRBV6-5; CDR3aa: CASSYRQGITGELFF; CDR3nt: TGTGCCAGCAGTTACCGACAGGGAATAACCGGGGAGCTGTTTTTT
abundance: NA; j_gene: TRBJ2-7; d_gene: NA; len: 15; v_gene: TRBV19; CDR3aa: CASSMNPGRSYEQYF; CDR3nt: TGTGCCAGTAGTATGAACCCAGGGCGCTCCTACGAGCAGTACTTC
abundance: once; j_gene: TRBJ2-5; d_gene: TRBD1; len: 18; v_gene: TRBV13; CDR3aa: CASSKRLGGQALRETQYF; CDR3nt: TGTGCCAGCAGCAAACGCCTCGGGGGACAGGCCTTGAGGGAGACCCAGTACTTC
abundance: NA; j_gene: TRBJ2-1; d_gene: NA; len: 10; v_gene: TRBV10-3; CDR3aa: CAIREREQFF; CDR3nt: TGTGCCATCCGGGAACGTGAGCAGTTCTTC
abundance: few; j_gene: TRBJ1-1; d_gene: TRBD1; len: 16; v_gene: TRBV7-8; CDR3aa: CASSPPTGKANTEAFF; CDR3nt: TGTGCCAGCAGCCCTCCGACAGGGAAGGCGAACACTGAAGCTTTCTTT
abundance: NA; j_gene: TRBJ2-3; d_gene: NA; len: 14; v_gene: TRBV7-3; CDR3aa: CASSLKGHTDTQYF; CDR3nt: TGTGCCAGCAGCTTAAAGGGCCACACAGATACGCAGTATTTT
abundance: NA; j_gene: TRBJ2-6; d_gene: NA; len: 17; v_gene: TRBV19; CDR3aa: CASSSRQGGAGANVLTF; CDR3nt: TGTGCCAGTAGTAGTAGACAGGGAGGCGCTGGGGCCAACGTCCTGACTTTC
abundance: NA; j_gene: TRBJ2-2; d_gene: NA; len: 13; v_gene: TRBV29-1; CDR3aa: CSGKVGGTGELFF; CDR3nt: TGCAGCGGCAAGGTTGGGGGCACCGGGGAGCTGTTTTTT
abundance: NA; j_gene: TRBJ2-6; d_gene: NA; len: 19; v_gene: TRBV30; CDR3aa: CAWSVLRAFQGAGANVLTF; CDR3nt: TGTGCCTGGAGTGTACTAAGGGCGTTCCAGGGAGCTGGGGCCAACGTCCTGACTTTC